The count of the clone carrying this T cell receptor beta chain is one. The antigen is undetermined. Sequencing was performed with immunoSEQ multiplex PCR; in TCRdb, only in-frame clones are kept and a portion is missing. This table holds about 53,000 clones, roughly 86% found once. This record belongs to a study of radiotherapy plus CTLA-4 blockade in lung cancer. Turning to the study itself: Objective response was observed in around a sixth of patients, and disease control in roughly 33%.

Regarding the study as a whole: TCR clones from tumors expanded in blood after radiotherapy plus ipilimumab.

Treatment of patients with chemo-refractory metastatic non-small-cell lung cancer consisted of focal radiation plus CTLA-4 blockade with ipilimumab. Source: peripheral blood, taken from a patient treated with radiotherapy plus ipilimumab. The receptor was derived from a human donor with non-small cell lung cancer whose response to radiotherapy plus ipilimumab could not be evaluated.

In nucleotides, the CDR3 is TGTGCCAGCAGCTTCTCAGGGGGCCTTGGAAAGCAGCCCCAGCATTTT. It yields the protein CASSFSGGLGKQPQHF. V and J are TRBV7-2 and TRBJ1-5, with TRBD1 identical over 8 bases. J was trimmed by 7 bases and V by 3 bases; bases with no gene match: 11. CDR3 length equals 16 residues. Germline CDR1 reads SGHTA; CDR2 reads FQGNSA.